Sequencing of this TCR beta chain was carried out in a study of T cells in Graves' hyperthyroidism and ophthalmopathy. Trimming took off 3 bases at V and 4 bases at J, with 9 bases between the two ends. The CDR3 sequence is 13 residues long. The V gene's germline CDR1 is SEHNR and CDR2 FQNEAQ (reference sequence). This clonotype appeared many times. TCR beta CDR3 sequences were amplified from RNA transcripts. The HTBI primer set was used in a first-round RT-PCR of the TCR CDR3. From the multiplex PCR reads, TCRdb called clonotypes with MiXCR, one entry per CDR3 protein. The sample has approximately 640,000 distinct CDR3 sequences; less than 45% are singletons.

Sequenced sample: peripheral blood or thyroid tissue (not recorded which). The chain couples TRBV7-9 to TRBJ1-1; D unclear. The TCR comes from an adult man with Graves' disease, either hyperthyroidism or ophthalmopathy (not recorded which). The CDR3 DNA is TGTGCCAGCAGCTTTACCAGTGGCACTGAAGCTTTCTTT. This sequence encodes CASSFTSGTEAFF. The whole variable domain, filled in from reference TRBV7-9 and TRBJ1-1, reads DTGVSQNPRHKITKRGQNVTFRCDPISEHNRLYWYRQTLGQGPEFLTYFQNEAQLEKSRLLSDRFSAERPKGSFSTLEIQRTEQGDSAMYLCASSFTSGTEAFFGQGTRLTVV.